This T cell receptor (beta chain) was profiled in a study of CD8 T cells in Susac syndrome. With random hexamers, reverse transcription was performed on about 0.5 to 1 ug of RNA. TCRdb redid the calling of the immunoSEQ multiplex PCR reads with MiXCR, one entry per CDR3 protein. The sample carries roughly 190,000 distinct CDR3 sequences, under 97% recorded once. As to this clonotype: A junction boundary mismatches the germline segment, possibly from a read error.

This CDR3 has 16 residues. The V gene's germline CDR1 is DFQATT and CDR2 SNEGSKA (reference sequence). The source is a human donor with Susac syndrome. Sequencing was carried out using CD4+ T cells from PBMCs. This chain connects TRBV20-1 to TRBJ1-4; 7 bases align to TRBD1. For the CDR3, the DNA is TGCAGTGCTAGCAAGGGGGCTCACGGGACTAATGAAAAACTGTTTTTC. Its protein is CSASKGAHGTNEKLFF.